These T cell receptor beta chains were read from a single sample in a study of neoadjuvant anti-PD-1 for oral cavity cancer. Profiled with immunoSEQ multiplex PCR; TCRdb holds only in-frame clones, not every one. Among 12,000 or so clones listed, around 75% were seen once. The specimen comprised PBMCs, sampled after nivolumab (anti-PD-1) treatment. Every receptor here comes from a person aged 35-79 years with oral cavity squamous cell carcinoma. CDR3s include the opening cysteine and the closing phenylalanine or tryptophan. The D gene is left open where the match is weak. Expanded clones get a size class; other rows say once, few or many, or leave the size out.

j_gene: TRBJ1-2; v_gene: TRBV6-1; d_gene: -; len: 11; abundance: few; CDR3nt: TGTGCCAGCAGGGAGTTCTATGGCTACACCTTC; CDR3aa: CASREFYGYTF
j_gene: TRBJ1-5; v_gene: TRBV5-1; d_gene: -; len: 16; abundance: -; CDR3nt: TGCGCCAGCAGCTTGGGTGAGAGGCGGTTCAATCAGCCCCAGCATTTT; CDR3aa: CASSLGERRFNQPQHF
j_gene: TRBJ2-1; v_gene: TRBV2; d_gene: TRBD2; len: 18; abundance: -; CDR3nt: TGTGCCAGCATCAAAAGTCAGGCTAGCGGGGGAAAGCACAATGAGCAGTTCTTC; CDR3aa: CASIKSQASGGKHNEQFF
j_gene: TRBJ2-3; v_gene: TRBV5-4; d_gene: TRBD1; len: 16; abundance: -; CDR3nt: TGTGCCAGCAGCTTCCCCGGGACAGGGATCACAGATACGCAGTATTTT; CDR3aa: CASSFPGTGITDTQYF
j_gene: TRBJ1-1; v_gene: TRBV5-5; d_gene: -; len: 11; abundance: -; CDR3nt: TGTGCCAGCAACCTGAACACTGAAGCTTTCTTT; CDR3aa: CASNLNTEAFF
j_gene: TRBJ1-2; v_gene: TRBV7-8; d_gene: -; len: 13; abundance: -; CDR3nt: TGTGCCAGCAAGGGGCTGAGGGACTATGGCTACACCTTC; CDR3aa: CASKGLRDYGYTF
j_gene: TRBJ2-7; v_gene: TRBV10-3; d_gene: -; len: 14; abundance: few; CDR3nt: TGTGCCATCAGTGCCTTGACAGCCTCCTACGAGCAGTACTTC; CDR3aa: CAISALTASYEQYF
j_gene: TRBJ1-1; v_gene: TRBV15; d_gene: -; len: 12; abundance: -; CDR3nt: TGTGCCACCAGCAGAGGGGAGACTGAAGCTTTCTTT; CDR3aa: CATSRGETEAFF
j_gene: TRBJ1-2; v_gene: TRBV13; d_gene: -; len: 13; abundance: -; CDR3nt: TGTGCCAGCAGCTTGAGTGAAGCCATAGGCTACACCTTC; CDR3aa: CASSLSEAIGYTF
j_gene: TRBJ2-3; v_gene: TRBV5-1; d_gene: TRBD2; len: 15; abundance: -; CDR3nt: TGCGCCAGCAGCGCGGGACTAGCTAGTGGGGATACGCAGTATTTT; CDR3aa: CASSAGLASGDTQYF
j_gene: TRBJ2-1; v_gene: TRBV5-1; d_gene: -; len: 13; abundance: -; CDR3nt: TGCGCCAGCCAAGGGACCAATACCAATGAGCAGTTCTTC; CDR3aa: CASQGTNTNEQFF
j_gene: TRBJ1-5; v_gene: TRBV5-1; d_gene: -; len: 15; abundance: -; CDR3nt: TGCGCCAGCAGCCCCCTGGGGGGGGACCATCAGCCCCAGCATTTT; CDR3aa: CASSPLGGDHQPQHF
j_gene: TRBJ1-1; v_gene: TRBV27; d_gene: -; len: 13; abundance: once; CDR3nt: TGTGCCACCCGGTGGGCAGGGAGTACTGAAGCTTTCTTT; CDR3aa: CATRWAGSTEAFF
j_gene: TRBJ2-7; v_gene: TRBV6-1; d_gene: -; len: 14; abundance: -; CDR3nt: TGTGCCAGCAGTGAAGTATCGGCAGGCCGTTGGCAGTACTTC; CDR3aa: CASSEVSAGRWQYF
j_gene: TRBJ1-2; v_gene: TRBV4-1; d_gene: -; len: 13; abundance: -; CDR3nt: TGCGCCAGCAGCCAAGACACTAACTATGGCTACACCTTC; CDR3aa: CASSQDTNYGYTF
j_gene: TRBJ2-7; v_gene: TRBV7-6; d_gene: -; len: 15; abundance: once; CDR3nt: TGTGCCAGCAGCTTAGGTGGCGGGAACGTCTACGAGCAGTACTTC; CDR3aa: CASSLGGGNVYEQYF
j_gene: TRBJ2-1; v_gene: TRBV7-8; d_gene: TRBD1; len: 15; abundance: -; CDR3nt: TGTGCCAGCAGCTTAAACAGGGGGCTTAAGGGTGAGCAGTTCTTC; CDR3aa: CASSLNRGLKGEQFF
j_gene: TRBJ2-7; v_gene: TRBV5-6; d_gene: -; len: 14; abundance: -; CDR3nt: TGTGCCAGCAGCTTTATGGGGAACTCCTACGAGCAGTACTTC; CDR3aa: CASSFMGNSYEQYF
j_gene: TRBJ1-3; v_gene: TRBV5-1; d_gene: -; len: 15; abundance: few; CDR3nt: TGCGCCAGCAGCTTGGGACAGCCCTCTGGAAACACCATATATTTT; CDR3aa: CASSLGQPSGNTIYF
j_gene: TRBJ2-1; v_gene: TRBV7-8; d_gene: TRBD1; len: 15; abundance: -; CDR3nt: TGTGCCAGCAGCACATGGACAGGGGCCAGGGGTGAGCAGTTCTTC; CDR3aa: CASSTWTGARGEQFF
j_gene: TRBJ2-5; v_gene: TRBV11-2; d_gene: TRBD2; len: 14; abundance: -; CDR3nt: TGTGCCAGCAGCCCACTCGGGGGGATTGAGACCCAGTACTTC; CDR3aa: CASSPLGGIETQYF
j_gene: TRBJ2-7; v_gene: TRBV7-2; d_gene: -; len: 15; abundance: few; CDR3nt: TGTGCCAGCAGCTTAGTCTGGTCCCAATCCTACGAGCAGTACTTC; CDR3aa: CASSLVWSQSYEQYF
j_gene: TRBJ2-3; v_gene: TRBV5-4; d_gene: TRBD1; len: 16; abundance: -; CDR3nt: TGTGCCAGCAGTACCCGGGACAGGGGGCGATTGGATACGCAGTATTTT; CDR3aa: CASSTRDRGRLDTQYF
j_gene: TRBJ2-3; v_gene: TRBV7-3; d_gene: -; len: 14; abundance: once; CDR3nt: TGTGCCAGCAGCCTATCTCTGAGCACAGATACGCAGTATTTT; CDR3aa: CASSLSLSTDTQYF
j_gene: TRBJ2-2; v_gene: TRBV4-1; d_gene: -; len: 14; abundance: few; CDR3nt: TGCGCCAGCAGCCAAGAACAGACTACCGGGGAGCTGTTTTTT; CDR3aa: CASSQEQTTGELFF
j_gene: TRBJ1-1; v_gene: TRBV14; d_gene: -; len: 12; abundance: -; CDR3nt: TGTGCCAGCAGCCTTTCCGGGACAAGGGCTTTCTTT; CDR3aa: CASSLSGTRAFF
j_gene: TRBJ1-4; v_gene: TRBV14; d_gene: TRBD1; len: 18; abundance: -; CDR3nt: TGTGCCAGCAGCCTCGTAGACAGGGGAACATCAACTAATGAAAAACTGTTTTTT; CDR3aa: CASSLVDRGTSTNEKLFF
j_gene: TRBJ1-2; v_gene: TRBV5-1; d_gene: -; len: 15; abundance: -; CDR3nt: TGCGCCAGCAGCTTGGTAGGGGACGGTTACTATGGCTACACCTTC; CDR3aa: CASSLVGDGYYGYTF
j_gene: TRBJ1-2; v_gene: TRBV29-1; d_gene: -; len: 18; abundance: -; CDR3nt: TGCAGCGTTCTGACCTCCGACTACGCTTCCCCGCGGCTGGGGGGCTACACCTTC; CDR3aa: CSVLTSDYASPRLGGYTF
j_gene: TRBJ2-3; v_gene: TRBV21-1; d_gene: -; len: 16; abundance: -; CDR3nt: TGTGCCAGCAGCAAAGTCGGGCAGAATGCCTCAGATACGCAGTATTTT; CDR3aa: CASSKVGQNASDTQYF
j_gene: TRBJ1-2; v_gene: TRBV30; d_gene: TRBD1; len: 13; abundance: few; CDR3nt: TGTGCCTGGAGTGGGATCCAGGGGGTTGGCTACACCTTC; CDR3aa: CAWSGIQGVGYTF
j_gene: TRBJ2-2; v_gene: TRBV11-2; d_gene: -; len: 17; abundance: once; CDR3nt: TGTGCCAGCAGCTTAGTTGGACAACGGCTGAACACCGGGGAGCTGTTTTTT; CDR3aa: CASSLVGQRLNTGELFF
j_gene: TRBJ2-7; v_gene: TRBV9; d_gene: -; len: 14; abundance: once; CDR3nt: TGTGCCAGCAGCGGGACCCTTAGACACAACGAGCAGTACTTC; CDR3aa: CASSGTLRHNEQYF
j_gene: TRBJ2-7; v_gene: TRBV6-5; d_gene: -; len: 11; abundance: -; CDR3nt: TGTGCCAGCAGAAGTTCCTACGAGCAGTACTTC; CDR3aa: CASRSSYEQYF
j_gene: TRBJ2-7; v_gene: TRBV5-1; d_gene: TRBD1; len: 14; abundance: -; CDR3nt: TGCGCCAGCAGCTGGGGGACAGGGCAATACGAGCAGTACTTC; CDR3aa: CASSWGTGQYEQYF
j_gene: TRBJ2-7; v_gene: TRBV6-5; d_gene: TRBD2; len: 14; abundance: -; CDR3nt: TGTGCCAGCAGCTCACTAGCGGGAGTCTACGAGCAGTACTTC; CDR3aa: CASSSLAGVYEQYF
j_gene: TRBJ2-7; v_gene: TRBV2; d_gene: TRBD2; len: 14; abundance: -; CDR3nt: TGTGCCAGCAGTCCCTGGGGGGGTAACTACGAGCAGTACTTC; CDR3aa: CASSPWGGNYEQYF
j_gene: TRBJ2-6; v_gene: TRBV11-1; d_gene: -; len: 15; abundance: -; CDR3nt: TGTGCCAGTGGTAGCAGACTTTCTGGGGCCAACGTCCTGACTTTC; CDR3aa: CASGSRLSGANVLTF
j_gene: TRBJ2-1; v_gene: TRBV27; d_gene: -; len: 14; abundance: -; CDR3nt: TGTGCCAGCAGTTTGAGGGCCTCCTACAATGAGCAGTTCTTC; CDR3aa: CASSLRASYNEQFF
j_gene: TRBJ1-2; v_gene: TRBV5-4; d_gene: TRBD1; len: 18; abundance: -; CDR3nt: TGTGCCAGCAGCTTGGGTCCCGGGACAGGAGGACTCAACTATGGCTACACCTTC; CDR3aa: CASSLGPGTGGLNYGYTF
j_gene: TRBJ2-7; v_gene: TRBV5-6; d_gene: -; len: 12; abundance: once; CDR3nt: TGTGCCGCCTCGGCAGGGCCCTACGAGCAGTACTTC; CDR3aa: CAASAGPYEQYF
j_gene: TRBJ1-1; v_gene: TRBV4-1; d_gene: -; len: 15; abundance: -; CDR3nt: TGCGCCAGCAGCCTGACATGGTTGATGAACACTGAAGCTTTCTTT; CDR3aa: CASSLTWLMNTEAFF
j_gene: TRBJ1-2; v_gene: TRBV6-5; d_gene: TRBD1; len: 14; abundance: -; CDR3nt: TGTGCCAGCAGTTCCCGAACAGGGGGAGATGGCTACACCTTC; CDR3aa: CASSSRTGGDGYTF
j_gene: TRBJ2-7; v_gene: TRBV19; d_gene: TRBD1; len: 14; abundance: few; CDR3nt: TGTGCCAGTAGGAGGGGACAGGGAACCTACGAGCAGTACTTC; CDR3aa: CASRRGQGTYEQYF
j_gene: TRBJ1-2; v_gene: TRBV9; d_gene: -; len: 14; abundance: -; CDR3nt: TGTGCCAGCAGCGTAGCGTCAGGGGACTATGGCTACACCTTC; CDR3aa: CASSVASGDYGYTF
j_gene: TRBJ2-5; v_gene: TRBV7-2; d_gene: TRBD1; len: 12; abundance: -; CDR3nt: TGTGCCAGCAGTTATGACAGGGGAAGCTTCCACTTC; CDR3aa: CASSYDRGSFHF
j_gene: TRBJ2-2; v_gene: TRBV2; d_gene: -; len: 14; abundance: -; CDR3nt: TGTGCCACCAAAGGGCATGGGGCGACCGGGGAGCTGTTTTTT; CDR3aa: CATKGHGATGELFF
j_gene: TRBJ2-5; v_gene: TRBV7-9; d_gene: -; len: 12; abundance: -; CDR3nt: TGTGCCAGCAGCTTACAGCAAGAGACCCAGTACTTC; CDR3aa: CASSLQQETQYF
j_gene: TRBJ2-7; v_gene: TRBV5-1; d_gene: -; len: 11; abundance: -; CDR3nt: TGCGCCAGCAGGGACCGCTACGAGCAGTACTTC; CDR3aa: CASRDRYEQYF
j_gene: TRBJ2-1; v_gene: TRBV5-6; d_gene: -; len: 12; abundance: -; CDR3nt: TGTGCCAGCAGCTTAGGTGTAGATGAGCAGTTCTTC; CDR3aa: CASSLGVDEQFF
j_gene: TRBJ2-3; v_gene: TRBV6-1; d_gene: -; len: 14; abundance: -; CDR3nt: TGTGCCAGCAGCGCCGGCGGGACGGCAGATACGCAGTATTTT; CDR3aa: CASSAGGTADTQYF
j_gene: TRBJ1-2; v_gene: TRBV28; d_gene: -; len: 14; abundance: -; CDR3nt: TGTGCCAGCAGTTCCCCCGACAGCGTATATGGCTACACCTTC; CDR3aa: CASSSPDSVYGYTF
j_gene: TRBJ1-2; v_gene: TRBV2; d_gene: -; len: 13; abundance: few; CDR3nt: TGTGCCAGCACGGGAGGGGCAGGCTATGGCTACACCTTC; CDR3aa: CASTGGAGYGYTF
j_gene: TRBJ1-2; v_gene: TRBV29-1; d_gene: -; len: 14; abundance: -; CDR3nt: TGCAGCGTGCTCAAACAGGGTCGGGTTTATGGCTACACCTTC; CDR3aa: CSVLKQGRVYGYTF
j_gene: TRBJ2-3; v_gene: TRBV11-2; d_gene: -; len: 12; abundance: -; CDR3nt: TGTGCCAGCTCCTCTAGCACAGATACGCAGTATTTT; CDR3aa: CASSSSTDTQYF
j_gene: TRBJ2-7; v_gene: TRBV7-8; d_gene: TRBD2; len: 15; abundance: few; CDR3nt: TGTGCCAGCAGCTTAGTGGCTAGCGGGGGGTACGAGCAGTACTTC; CDR3aa: CASSLVASGGYEQYF
j_gene: TRBJ1-2; v_gene: TRBV5-4; d_gene: TRBD1; len: 16; abundance: few; CDR3nt: TGTGCCAGCAGCGTTAACCGGGACAGCCTTAACTATGGCTACACCTTC; CDR3aa: CASSVNRDSLNYGYTF